A single sample is the source of the 5 T cell receptor beta chains below, sequenced in a study of T cell changes during pregnancy in multiple sclerosis. The data were produced by immunoSEQ multiplex PCR, yet TCRdb's version contains in-frame clones alone and is incomplete. The repertoire holds around 97,000 clones, with about nine tenths as singletons. This specimen consisted of peripheral blood, obtained in the second trimester of pregnancy. These TCRs come from a female donor in good health, enrolled as a control in a pregnancy study.

The V gene is TRBV7-9, the J gene TRBJ1-1; a possible D gene is TRBD1 (5 bases). The germline V gene has CDR1 SEHNR and CDR2 FQNEAQ (reference sequence). This CDR3 has 13 amino acids. Trimming pared 5 bases from V and 5 bases from J, leaving 12 bases between. CDR3 in amino acids: CASSGGEGTEAFF. DNA for the CDR3: TGTGCCAGCAGCGGAGGGGAGGGGACTGAAGCTTTCTTT.

This clone was counted once. The gene calls are TRBV19 and TRBJ1-2; D is perhaps TRBD1 (6 bases). Germline CDR1 and CDR2: LNHDA and SQIVND (reference sequence). This CDR3 is 12 amino acids long. With 6 bases removed from V and 4 bases from J, the gap between germline ends came to 9 bases. CDR3 DNA: TGTGCCAGTAGAGGACAGCTCTATGGCTACACCTTC. Amino acid sequence: CASRGQLYGYTF.

This chain uses TRBV5-8 with TRBJ2-1; 7 bases are shared with TRBD1. V shed 4 bases, J shed 1 base, and the junction held 11 bases outside the gene matches. The CDR3 has 17 residues. The germline CDR1 and CDR2 sequences are SGHTS and YDEGEE. Here the CDR3 DNA reads TGTGCCAGCAGCGATAACCCAGGACAGGTATCCTACAATGAGCAGTTCTTC. Translating gives CASSDNPGQVSYNEQFF. The entire variable domain, with the rest obtained from reference TRBV5-8 and TRBJ2-1, is as follows: EAGVTQSPTHLIKTRGQQATLRCSPISGHTSVYWYQQALGLGLQFLLWYDEGEERNRGNFPPRFSGRQFPNYSSELNVNALELEDSALYLCASSDNPGQVSYNEQFFGPGTRLTVL.

The chain couples TRBV19 to TRBJ1-5, with 11 bases identical to TRBD1. This CDR3 region has 16 residues. J was trimmed by 7 bases and V by 1 base; bases with no gene match: 6. CDR1 LNHDA and CDR2 SQIVND come from the germline V gene (reference sequence). This chain's CDR3 is CASSIVDRGLGQPQHF. The CDR3 nucleotides are TGTGCCAGTAGTATAGTGGACAGGGGGCTCGGGCAGCCCCAGCATTTT.

The V and J genes are TRBV15 and TRBJ1-2; D not certain. The CDR3 runs to 15 residues. V was cut by 0 bases and J by 3 bases, with 11 bases left in between. The germline gives CDR1 LNHNV, CDR2 YYDKDF (reference sequence). CDR3 coding DNA: TGTGCCACCAGCAGAGATAAGGCGGCCCACTATGGCTACACCTTC. Encoded protein: CATSRDKAAHYGYTF.